The 26 T cell receptor beta chains below were found in one sample sequenced in a study of T cells expressing NK-cell markers. TCRdb reprocessed the 5' RACE reads; each CDR3 protein has one entry and no DNA is given. This sample's table has 500,000 to 700,000 distinct CDR3 sequences. The specimen sequenced was blood T cells: a sorted CD56 or NKG2C T cell subset, CD4+ or CD8+ T cells, or bulk PBMC T cells (not recorded which). These receptors all come from a man between 18 and 29 years old in good health.

This chain links TRBV19 with TRBJ1-1. Germline V CDR1 and CDR2: LNHDA, SQIVND (reference sequence). The CDR3 covers 12 residues. The CDR3: CASGTMNTEAFF. Drawing the rest from reference TRBV19 and TRBJ1-1, the complete variable domain is DGGITQSPKYLFRKEGQNVTLSCEQNLNHDAMYWYRQDPGQGLRLIYYSQIVNDFQKGDIAEGYSVSREKKESFPLTVTSAQKNPTAFYLCASGTMNTEAFFGQGTRLTVV.

The CDR3 protein is CAVGGFEDTQYF. The chain recombines TRBV11-1 with TRBJ2-3. The germline V gene encodes CDR1 SGHAT and CDR2 FQDESV (reference sequence). This CDR3 comprises 12 residues.

The chain joins TRBV15 to TRBJ1-5; TCRdb's assignment of TRBD1 cannot be checked, as there is no DNA. The CDR3 consists of 17 residues. The germline V gene encodes CDR1 LNHNV and CDR2 YYDKDF (reference sequence). The CDR3 sequence is CATSRDVVGASDQPQHF.

The chain has TRBV30 and TRBJ2-3. The CDR3 is 11 amino acids. Per germline, CDR1 GTSNPN and CDR2 SVGIG (reference sequence). The CDR3 sequence: CAYTVGDTQYF.

The chain is built from TRBV12-3 or TRBV12-4 and TRBJ1-5; the TCRdb call, TRBD1, lacks DNA for checking. This CDR3 is 14 amino acids long. The CDR3 sequence: CASSPGSRGQPQHF.

The rearrangement links TRBV12-3 or TRBV12-4 to TRBJ2-1; TCRdb returns TRBD1, unconfirmable since there is no DNA. The CDR3 totals 13 residues. The CDR3 reads CASGASSYNEQFF.

V gene TRBV5-1 combines with J gene TRBJ2-3; lacking DNA, the TRBD2 call made by TCRdb goes unchecked. This CDR3 contains 17 residues. CDR1 is SGHRS and CDR2 is YFSETQ in the germline V gene. CDR3: CASSSGRRVSSTDTQYF.

The chain is built from TRBV28 and TRBJ2-2; TCRdb calls TRBD2, which cannot be checked without DNA. Germline V gene lookup returns CDR1 MDHEN and CDR2 SYDVKM. The CDR3 runs 17 residues. CDR3 region: CASSSILGLAGAGELFF.

This chain uses TRBV24-1 with TRBJ1-5; TCRdb picks TRBD1, but there is no DNA to check that call. The CDR3 runs 17 residues. CDR1 KGHDR and CDR2 SFDVKD come from the germline V gene. This CDR3 reads CATSDFDRQGSNQPQHF.

The V gene is TRBV20-1, the J gene TRBJ1-4; TCRdb picks TRBD1, but there is no DNA to check that call. The CDR3 has 16 amino acids. Per germline, CDR1 DFQATT and CDR2 SNEGSKA (reference sequence). This CDR3 is CSALKGTVPQSEKLFF.

The chain has TRBV18 and TRBJ2-2. Germline CDR1 KGHSH, CDR2 LQKENI. The CDR3 is made up of 14 amino acids. CDR3: CASSPDLTGGELFF.

This chain uses TRBV2 with TRBJ1-6; no DNA is available, so the TRBD1 call from TCRdb remains unchecked. This CDR3 comprises 16 residues. Looked up from germline, CDR1 is SNHLY and CDR2 is FYNNEI. The CDR3 loop reads CASSRDRGPNNSPLHF.

The chain couples TRBV7-2 to TRBJ2-7. The length of the CDR3 is 11 residues. CDR1 SGHTA and CDR2 FQGNSA come from the germline V gene. This CDR3 is CASSFSYEQYF.

The V call is TRBV14, the J call TRBJ2-3; TCRdb returns TRBD2, unconfirmable since there is no DNA. This CDR3 contains 15 residues. Germline CDR1 reads SGHDN; CDR2 reads FVKESK. The CDR3 is CASRGAGGLTSTQYF.

The V and J genes are TRBV11-2 and TRBJ2-1; TCRdb lists TRBD2, though no DNA is available to test this call. Germline lookup yields CDR1 SGHAT and CDR2 FQNNGV. This CDR3 region has 18 residues. The chain's CDR3 is CASSLVIPASGRANEQFF. The variable domain in full, completed from reference TRBV11-2 and TRBJ2-1, reads EAGVAQSPRYKIIEKRQSVAFWCNPISGHATLYWYQQILGQGPKLLIQFQNNGVVDDSQLPKDRFSAERLKGVDSTLKIQPAKLEDSAVYLCASSLVIPASGRANEQFFGPGTRLTVL.

The rearrangement links TRBV27 to TRBJ2-5; without DNA, the TCRdb call of TRBD1 cannot be checked. The germline V gene encodes CDR1 MNHEY and CDR2 SMNVEV (reference sequence). The CDR3 is made up of 15 amino acids. CDR3 in amino acids: CASSFSSGFVGTQYF.

The CDR3 here is CASSFLTGTGNTIYF. V usage is TRBV5-6 and J usage is TRBJ1-3; TCRdb selects TRBD1, and the lack of DNA leaves this call unchecked. The CDR3 runs 15 residues. Germline V gives CDR1 SGHDT, CDR2 YYEEEE.

V and J are TRBV7-9 and TRBJ2-7; TCRdb calls TRBD1, which cannot be checked without DNA. The CDR3 is made up of 15 amino acids. The V gene's germline CDR1 is SEHNR and CDR2 FQNEAQ (reference sequence). This CDR3 reads CASSQSGVGTYEQYF.

This sequence joins TRBV6-2 or TRBV6-3 and TRBJ2-2. CDR1 and CDR2 (germline): MNHEY, SVGEGT. This CDR3 comprises 15 residues. This chain's CDR3 is CASSYSITYTGELFF.

The chain employs TRBV20-1 and TRBJ2-1; TCRdb gives TRBD2 as the D gene, but with no DNA this cannot be confirmed. CDR3 length equals 14 residues. CDR1 DFQATT and CDR2 SNEGSKA come from the germline V gene (reference sequence). The CDR3 sequence is CSAILPTMYNEQFF.

The genes are TRBV20-1 and TRBJ1-1; TCRdb indicates TRBD1, and absent DNA this call remains unverified. The CDR3 has 12 residues. Germline CDR1 and CDR2: DFQATT and SNEGSKA (reference sequence). This CDR3 is CSAADAHTEAFF.

The CDR3 spells CSATRLLNTEAFF. The V and J genes are TRBV20-1 and TRBJ1-1. This CDR3 spans 13 amino acids. Germline assignment: CDR1 DFQATT and CDR2 SNEGSKA (reference sequence).

The gene calls are TRBV5-1 and TRBJ1-5; the TCRdb D gene call, TRBD1, has no DNA to confirm it. Germline-derived CDR1 and CDR2 are SGHRS and YFSETQ. CDR3 length equals 15 residues. The CDR3 reads CASSGDGTVSQPQHF.

The V call is TRBV20-1, the J call TRBJ1-1; TCRdb's D gene call, TRBD1, goes unchecked for lack of DNA. The CDR3 length is 11 residues. Germline values: CDR1 DFQATT, CDR2 SNEGSKA (reference sequence). CDR3 residues: CSVTGQGEAFF.

The CDR3 reads CASSPLASSTDTQYF. The chain couples TRBV6-1 to TRBJ2-3; TCRdb selects TRBD2, and the lack of DNA leaves this call unchecked. CDR1 and CDR2 from the germline V gene are MNHNS and SASEGT. The CDR3 runs to 15 residues.

The chain combines TRBV5-1 with TRBJ2-1. The CDR3 sequence is 13 residues long. Germline CDR1 and CDR2: SGHRS and YFSETQ. This CDR3 is CASKRESYNEQFF.